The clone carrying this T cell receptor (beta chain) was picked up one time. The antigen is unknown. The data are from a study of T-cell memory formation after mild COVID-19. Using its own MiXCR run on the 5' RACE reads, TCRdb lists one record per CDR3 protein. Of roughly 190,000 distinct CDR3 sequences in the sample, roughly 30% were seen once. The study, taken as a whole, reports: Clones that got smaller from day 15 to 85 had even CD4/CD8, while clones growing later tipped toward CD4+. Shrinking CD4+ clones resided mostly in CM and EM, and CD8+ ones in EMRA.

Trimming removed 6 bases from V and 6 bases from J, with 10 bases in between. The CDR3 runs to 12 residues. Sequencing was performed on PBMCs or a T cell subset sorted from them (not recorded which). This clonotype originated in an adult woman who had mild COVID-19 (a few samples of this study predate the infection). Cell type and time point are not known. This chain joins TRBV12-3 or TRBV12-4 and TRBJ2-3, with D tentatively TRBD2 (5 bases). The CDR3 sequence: CASSSSSDTQYF. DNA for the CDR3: TGTGCCAGCAGCTCTTCTAGCGATACGCAGTATTTT.